These T cell receptor beta chains were read from a single sample in a study of T cells after yellow fever vaccination. TCRdb processed the 5' RACE reads anew with MiXCR; each CDR3 protein has one entry. The sample holds over 250,000 distinct CDR3 sequences, roughly 4% seen once. The material was PBMCs, obtained 5 days after the yellow fever booster vaccination. All receptors derive from a man between 18 and 29 years old who received the YFV17D yellow fever vaccine. CDR3s include the opening cysteine and the closing phenylalanine or tryptophan. D genes are given only for firm matches. Clone size is stated in some rows and not others, as once, few, many or a class when expanded.

D gene	clone size	J gene	V gene	CDR3 DNA	CDR3 protein
NA	many	TRBJ1-2	TRBV6-5	TGTGCCAGCAGTTACCGATCACCTTGGACAGATTATGGCTACACCTTC	CASSYRSPWTDYGYTF
TRBD2	few	TRBJ2-1	TRBV7-3	TGTGCCAGCAGCTTACTAGCGGGGGCACGACGGGAGCAGTTCTTC	CASSLLAGARREQFF
NA	NA	TRBJ1-2	TRBV7-8	TGTGCCAGCAGCTTAGTGGAAGTTGGTGGCTACACCTTC	CASSLVEVGGYTF
NA	NA	TRBJ1-1	TRBV9	TGTGCCAGCAGTCCGGACTGGACGAACACTGAAGCTTTCTTT	CASSPDWTNTEAFF
NA	many	TRBJ1-5	TRBV20-1	TGCAGTGCGGCCACCCCTGGGCAGCCCCAGCATTTT	CSAATPGQPQHF
TRBD1	many	TRBJ2-1	TRBV7-2	TGTGCCAGCAGCTTGACAGGGATGAATGAGCAGTTCTTC	CASSLTGMNEQFF
NA	NA	TRBJ2-1	TRBV5-1	TGCGCCAGCAGCCTCACGCCCCATGAGCAGTTCTTC	CASSLTPHEQFF
TRBD2	NA	TRBJ2-5	TRBV7-2	TGTGCCAGCAGCTTAGCCCGGTGGCGGGGGCAAGAGACCCAGTACTTC	CASSLARWRGQETQYF
NA	few	TRBJ2-7	TRBV10-2	TGCGCCAGCAGTACGACCCGCCAGGGGCTCTACGAGCAGTACTTC	CASSTTRQGLYEQYF
NA	few	TRBJ1-4	TRBV7-8	TGTGCCAGCAGCTTATCCCGGCTCACCACTAATGAAAAACTGTTTTTT	CASSLSRLTTNEKLFF
NA	few	TRBJ1-1	TRBV11-3	TGTGCCAGCAGCTTAGATCCGGGTTCAAAAGCTTTCTTT	CASSLDPGSKAFF
NA	NA	TRBJ1-6	TRBV7-2	TGTGCCAGCAGCACCGGGAGCACGGATAATTCACCCCTCCACTTT	CASSTGSTDNSPLHF
NA	NA	TRBJ2-2	TRBV3-1	TGTGCCAGCAGCCAATGGACAAAAGAGGACACCGGGGAGCTGTTTTTT	CASSQWTKEDTGELFF
TRBD1	many	TRBJ2-2	TRBV5-1	TGCGCCAGCACCCGACAGGGAATTTTAACCGGGGAGCTGTTTTTT	CASTRQGILTGELFF
NA	NA	TRBJ1-1	TRBV25-1	TGTGCCAGCAGCAGGCGTCGGGGGGGCACTGAAGCTTTCTTT	CASSRRRGGTEAFF
NA	many	TRBJ1-3	TRBV5-1	TGCGCCAGCAGCCCGGAAGGCAACTCTGGAAACACCATATATTTT	CASSPEGNSGNTIYF
TRBD2	many	TRBJ2-3	TRBV7-2	TGTGCCAGCAGCTTCGTAGCGGGGACAGATACGCAGTATTTT	CASSFVAGTDTQYF
NA	many	TRBJ2-1	TRBV12-3/TRBV12-4	TGTGCCAGCAGTTCACAGGGAGGCTACAATGAGCAGTTCTTC	CASSSQGGYNEQFF
TRBD1	few	TRBJ1-2	TRBV5-8	TGTGCCAGCAGCTTGTTGTGGACAGGTGATAACTATGGCTACACCTTC	CASSLLWTGDNYGYTF
TRBD1	few	TRBJ1-5	TRBV19	TGTGCCAGTAGACCGGGACAGGGGTATCAGCCCCAGCATTTT	CASRPGQGYQPQHF
NA	NA	TRBJ2-3	TRBV6-6	TGTGCCAGCAGTTACTCGTCCCAGTGGAAGAATACGCAGTATTTT	CASSYSSQWKNTQYF
TRBD1	many	TRBJ1-1	TRBV7-3	TGTGCCAGCAGCTTTATGGGGCAGGGGGCTCCCACTGAAGCTTTCTTT	CASSFMGQGAPTEAFF
NA	few	TRBJ2-3	TRBV12-3/TRBV12-4	TGTGCCAGCAGTTTAAATGGGGCCCCGGATACGCAGTATTTT	CASSLNGAPDTQYF
NA	few	TRBJ2-6	TRBV29-1	TGCAGCGTTTCCGGAATGGGGGCCAACGTCCTGACTTTC	CSVSGMGANVLTF
NA	many	TRBJ2-1	TRBV5-5	TGTGCCAGCAGCCCCTTACAGGGTTTTGAGCAGTTCTTC	CASSPLQGFEQFF
NA	few	TRBJ2-7	TRBV18	TGTGCCAGCTCATCGGGCGGGAACTACGAGCAGTACTTC	CASSSGGNYEQYF
NA	NA	TRBJ2-7	TRBV5-6	TGTGCCAGCAGCTTGGAAGGCCCTGTAGTGGACGAGCAGTACTTC	CASSLEGPVVDEQYF
TRBD2	many	TRBJ2-3	TRBV20-1	TGCAGTGCTAAGCCCCCCGGGGGGACTAGCTTGCCAGATACGCAGTATTTT	CSAKPPGGTSLPDTQYF
NA	NA	TRBJ2-3	TRBV12-5	TGTGCTAGTGGTTTGGTATACGACTATAGAGATACGCAGTATTTT	CASGLVYDYRDTQYF